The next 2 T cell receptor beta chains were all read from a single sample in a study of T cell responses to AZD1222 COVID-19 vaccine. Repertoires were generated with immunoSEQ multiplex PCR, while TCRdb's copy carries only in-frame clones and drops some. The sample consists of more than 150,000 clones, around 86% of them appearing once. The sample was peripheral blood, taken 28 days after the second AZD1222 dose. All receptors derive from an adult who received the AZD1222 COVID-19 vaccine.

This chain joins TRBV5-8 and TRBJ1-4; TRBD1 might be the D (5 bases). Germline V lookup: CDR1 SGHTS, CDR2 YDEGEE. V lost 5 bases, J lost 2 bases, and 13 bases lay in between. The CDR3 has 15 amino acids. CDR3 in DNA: TGTGCCAGCAGTCTCTCGGGGACCACTAATGAAAAACTGTTTTTT. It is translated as CASSLSGTTNEKLFF.

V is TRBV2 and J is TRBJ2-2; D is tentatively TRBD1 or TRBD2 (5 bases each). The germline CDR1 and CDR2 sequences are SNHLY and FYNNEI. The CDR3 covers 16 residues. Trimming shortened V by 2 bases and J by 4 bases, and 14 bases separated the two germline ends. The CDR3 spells CASSESFWGTTGELFF. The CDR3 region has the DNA TGTGCCAGCAGTGAATCGTTTTGGGGGACCACCGGGGAGCTGTTTTTT.